The present T cell receptor beta chain was sequenced within a study of T cell repertoires in cytomegalovirus infection. The wider study: Epitope selection comprised recently identified HLA-C-restricted CMV epitopes and well-studied HLA-B-restricted CMV epitopes. CMV infection and matching HLA type were both indicated by public TCR beta signatures.

This clonotype has only a few counts. The antigen is unknown. Study-level results: Within the response measured ex vivo, HLA-C-restricted CMV-specific TCR beta clonotypes were dominant.

TCRdb re-called the reads through MiXCR, storing one row per CDR3 protein. Among roughly 340,000 distinct CDR3 sequences, around 29% were seen once, and the ten largest hold around 20%. Germline assignment: CDR1 MNHEY and CDR2 SMNVEV (reference sequence). V lost 5 bases, J lost 1 base, and 8 bases lay in between. The CDR3 consists of 14 residues. The source was cultured PBMCs, collected from culture after CMV antigen stimulation. This sequence was found in a human donor in good health (CMV status not recorded). Some clones in this sample may be carry-over from other donors' samples. The chain combines TRBV27 with TRBJ2-2; possible D gene TRBD1, 6 bases. CDR3 sequence (DNA): TGTGCCAGCAGTCAGACAGGGAACACCGGGGAGCTGTTTTTT. This translates into CASSQTGNTGELFF.